Listed here are 27 T cell receptor beta chains from one sample, sequenced in a study of cytomegalovirus exposure and HLA in healthy donors. Sequenced by immunoSEQ multiplex PCR; TCRdb stores in-frame clones only, minus some. The top ten hold about 7.2% of the sample, which has 150,000 to 200,000 clones, approximately 86% seen once. The sequenced sample consisted of PBMCs. Receptors were obtained from a man younger than 45 in good health and CMV-seropositive.

V usage is TRBV5-1 and J usage is TRBJ2-7, with 10 bases matching TRBD2. This CDR3 has 17 residues. CDR1 and CDR2 (germline): SGHRS, YFSETQ. Germline trimming cut 2 bases from V and 2 bases from J; bases unmatched to any gene: 10. CDR3 nucleotide sequence: TGCGCCAGCAGCTTCCGGACTAGCGGTTTCTCCCCCTACGAGCAGTACTTC. The encoded protein is CASSFRTSGFSPYEQYF.

This clone was observed a single time. The CDR3 DNA reads as TGTGCCACCCTACCTGACACCCTGAACACTGAAGCTTTCTTT. Residues: CATLPDTLNTEAFF. V usage is TRBV6-5 and J usage is TRBJ1-1; no definite D call. The CDR3 runs 14 residues. Germline CDR1 is MNHEY and CDR2 is SVGAGI. With 10 bases removed from V and 0 bases from J, the gap between germline ends came to 15 bases.

In its sample, this clone was seen a few times. The chain uses TRBV5-1 and TRBJ2-1, with TRBD2 as a possible D gene (5 bases). Per the germline V gene, CDR1 is SGHRS and CDR2 is YFSETQ. The CDR3 covers 15 residues. V lost 7 bases, J lost 1 base, and 15 bases lay in between. The CDR3 coding sequence is TGCGCCAGCTCTCCGGAGGATGTGTCCTACAATGAGCAGTTCTTC. Amino acids: CASSPEDVSYNEQFF.

This sequence joins TRBV7-2 and TRBJ2-3; 13 bases match TRBD2. CDR1 is SGHTA and CDR2 is FQGNSA in the germline V gene. The CDR3 totals 17 residues. Trimming took 5 bases from V and 2 from J; bases not matched to a gene: 7. CDR3 in DNA: TGTGCCAGCAGCCGCGGACTAGCGGGAGTATCCACAGATACGCAGTATTTT. This gives the protein CASSRGLAGVSTDTQYF.

This clone was counted a few times. The chain joins TRBV5-1 to TRBJ1-1; the D is unclear. The CDR3 is made up of 12 amino acids. The ends were cut back, 0 bases at V and 8 bases at J, with 8 bases in the middle. Looked up from germline, CDR1 is SGHRS and CDR2 is YFSETQ. CDR3 bases: TGCGCCAGCAGCTTGGGCGGGTACGAAGCTTTCTTT. This sequence encodes CASSLGGYEAFF.

The chain employs TRBV28 and TRBJ2-7, with 8 positions matching TRBD1. This CDR3 region has 16 residues. Germline assignment: CDR1 MDHEN and CDR2 SYDVKM. The J segment lost 1 base and the V segment lost 2 bases, leaving 7 bases of the junction unmatched. The DNA of the CDR3 is TGTGCCAGCAGTTTAAGGACAGGGTTTACTTCCTACGAGCAGTACTTC. Translating gives CASSLRTGFTSYEQYF.

This chain connects TRBV25-1 to TRBJ2-7; 9 bases map to TRBD2. The CDR3 has 16 residues. Germline assignment: CDR1 MGHDK and CDR2 SYGVNS. V lost 2 bases and J lost 0; bases outside the gene matches: 5. For the CDR3, the DNA is TGTGCCAGCAGTGAACCCTCGACTAGCGGCTCCTACGAGCAGTACTTC. Amino acids: CASSEPSTSGSYEQYF.

The rearrangement links TRBV29-1 to TRBJ2-3; D possibly matches TRBD1 or TRBD2 (5 bases each). Germline CDR1 and CDR2: SQVTM and ANQGSEA. CDR3 length: 14 amino acids. V lost 3 bases and J lost 2, with 12 bases in between. CDR3 loop: CSVDGDGTTDTQYF. For the CDR3, the DNA is TGCAGCGTTGATGGTGACGGGACCACAGATACGCAGTATTTT.

The rearrangement uses TRBV27 and TRBJ2-1, with D possibly TRBD2 on 5 matching bases. This CDR3 has 15 amino acids. Germline values: CDR1 MNHEY, CDR2 SMNVEV (reference sequence). V was cut by 6 bases and J by 0 bases, with 12 bases left in between. For the CDR3, the DNA is TGTGCCAGCAGAGTCGACTACCCCTCCTACAATGAGCAGTTCTTC. Amino acid sequence: CASRVDYPSYNEQFF.

The J gene is TRBJ1-6, the V gene TRBV9; the D gene is possibly TRBD1 (6 bases). CDR1 and CDR2 from the germline V gene are SGDLS and YYNGEE. This CDR3 has 15 amino acids. V was clipped by 2 bases and J by 6 bases, with 12 bases between them. CDR3 DNA: TGTGCCAGCAGCGTCACCACAGGGAGTAATTCACCCCTCCACTTT. This translates into CASSVTTGSNSPLHF. Supplemented by reference TRBV9 and TRBJ1-6, the full variable domain reads DSGVTQTPKHLITATGQRVTLRCSPRSGDLSVYWYQQSLDQGLQFLIQYYNGEERAKGNILERFSAQQFPDLHSELNLSSLELGDSALYFCASSVTTGSNSPLHFGNGTRLTVT.

J is TRBJ1-2 and V is TRBV25-1; possible D gene TRBD1, 5 bases. V was cut by 3 bases and J by 8 bases, with 13 bases left in between. The CDR3 contains 13 residues. Germline V gives CDR1 MGHDK, CDR2 SYGVNS. The CDR3 DNA sequence: TGTGCCAGCAGTGATCCCGGACAATCCGGCTACACCTTC. It codes for CASSDPGQSGYTF.

This sequence joins TRBV29-1 and TRBJ2-5; D ambiguous. V was shortened by 4 bases and J by 4 bases, with 10 bases between the two germline ends. CDR3 length equals 12 residues. The germline gives CDR1 SQVTM, CDR2 ANQGSEA. CDR3 sequence: CSVVIRGETQYF. In DNA form, the CDR3 reads TGCAGCGTTGTTATCCGAGGAGAGACCCAGTACTTC.

The chain carries TRBV5-1 and TRBJ2-7; possible D gene TRBD2, 7 bases. V gave up 3 bases and J gave up 4 bases, with 14 bases separating them. CDR1 is SGHRS, CDR2 YFSETQ, per germline. The CDR3 sequence is 14 residues long. CDR3 sequence: CASSSSGEGYEQYF. CDR3 bases: TGCGCCAGCAGCTCCTCAGGGGAGGGGTACGAGCAGTACTTC.

The V and J genes are TRBV6-5 and TRBJ1-5; D is possibly TRBD1 (5 bases). The CDR3 loop spans 13 amino acids. The germline V gene encodes CDR1 MNHEY and CDR2 SVGAGI. V gave up 1 base and J gave up 13 bases, with 14 bases separating them. The CDR3 nucleotides are TGTGCCAGCAGTTACTGGGGAGGGGTCGATCAGCATTTT. The encoded protein is CASSYWGGVDQHF.

This chain connects TRBV5-6 to TRBJ2-3, with TRBD2 matching over 9 bases. The germline V gene encodes CDR1 SGHDT and CDR2 YYEEEE. The length of the CDR3 is 17 residues. V trimming: 0 bases; J trimming: 0 bases; junction bases outside the gene matches: 5. In DNA form, the CDR3 reads TGTGCCAGCAGCTTGGTGGCTAGCGGGACTAGCACAGATACGCAGTATTTT. Its protein product is CASSLVASGTSTDTQYF.

This clone is a singleton in its sample. The V gene is TRBV5-6, the J gene TRBJ1-1, with D perhaps TRBD1 (6 bases). With 0 bases removed from V and 3 bases from J, the gap between germline ends came to 12 bases. This CDR3 has 15 amino acids. The V gene's germline CDR1 is SGHDT and CDR2 YYEEEE. The CDR3 is CASSLVGAPDTEAFF. CDR3 bases: TGTGCCAGCAGCTTGGTGGGGGCGCCTGACACTGAAGCTTTCTTT.

V usage is TRBV28 and J usage is TRBJ1-1; no clear D gene. V was trimmed by 6 bases and J by 7 bases, leaving 6 bases between them. Germline CDR1 is MDHEN and CDR2 is SYDVKM. The CDR3 runs 10 residues. For the CDR3, the DNA is TGTGCCAGCAGCTTAAATGAAGCTTTCTTT. This encodes CASSLNEAFF.

V usage is TRBV10-3 and J usage is TRBJ2-3, with D uncertain. In germline, CDR1 is ENHRY, CDR2 SYGVKD. Trimming removed 0 bases from V and 12 bases from J, with 10 bases in between. The CDR3 has 12 amino acids. In nucleotides, the CDR3 is TGTGCCATCAGTGAGTCTAGCAATGCCCAGTATTTT. Translating it yields CAISESSNAQYF.

In DNA form, the CDR3 reads TGTGCCAGCAGTGAATGGAGGTTATCTAGGGCTTTCTTT. It encodes CASSEWRLSRAFF. The chain couples TRBV6-1 to TRBJ1-1, with D unclear. CDR1 is MNHNS and CDR2 is SASEGT in the germline V gene. The V and J ends lost 2 bases and 11 bases respectively, with 15 bases between them. This CDR3 contains 13 residues.

Of note for this clone: This CDR3 is missing its conserved last phenylalanine or tryptophan, likely due to a read error. The DNA is omitted, as the CDR3 cannot be located on it reliably, and the CDR3 follows TCRdb's listing. The genes are TRBV10-3 and TRBJ2-3; the tabulated D call, TRBD1, remains unverified against the DNA. The germline gives CDR1 ENHRY, CDR2 SYGVKD. The CDR3 extends over 8 residues, inclusive of both ends. The CDR3 loop reads CAAAGGLL.

This chain joins TRBV9 and TRBJ1-2; perhaps TRBD1 as D (6 bases). The CDR3 is 15 residues long. The ends were cut back, 1 base at V and 6 bases at J, with 16 bases in the middle. Germline V gives CDR1 SGDLS, CDR2 YYNGEE. The CDR3 DNA is TGTGCCAGCAGCGTACAGGCCGGGGGCAGACATGGCTACACCTTC. It is translated as CASSVQAGGRHGYTF. The full variable domain, its missing parts supplied by reference TRBV9 and TRBJ1-2, is DSGVTQTPKHLITATGQRVTLRCSPRSGDLSVYWYQQSLDQGLQFLIQYYNGEERAKGNILERFSAQQFPDLHSELNLSSLELGDSALYFCASSVQAGGRHGYTFGSGTRLTVV.

The sample holds a few counts of this clone. The chain recombines TRBV11-2 with TRBJ2-7; no clear D. The CDR3 is made up of 11 amino acids. V lost 1 base and J 7 bases, leaving 5 bases between the germline ends. Germline lookup yields CDR1 SGHAT and CDR2 FQNNGV. CDR3 nucleotide sequence: TGTGCCAGCAGCTTAGTTGGGGAGCAGTACTTC. It specifies CASSLVGEQYF. Using reference TRBV11-2 and TRBJ2-7 for the parts outside the CDR3, the full variable domain is EAGVAQSPRYKIIEKRQSVAFWCNPISGHATLYWYQQILGQGPKLLIQFQNNGVVDDSQLPKDRFSAERLKGVDSTLKIQPAKLEDSAVYLCASSLVGEQYFGPGTRLTVT.

The V call is TRBV7-6, the J call TRBJ1-4; possibly TRBD1 for D (6 bases). The CDR3 length is 18 residues. The V and J ends lost 5 bases and 5 bases respectively, with 24 bases between them. CDR1 is SGHVS and CDR2 is FNYEAQ in the germline V gene. CDR3 amino acids: CASSPQGTPKGWNEKLFF. The CDR3 nucleotides read TGTGCCAGCAGCCCCCAAGGGACACCCAAGGGCTGGAATGAAAAACTGTTTTTT.

This clone was detected once. CDR3 residues: CAISGGTGGFTGELFF. CDR3 nucleotide sequence: TGTGCCATCAGCGGCGGGACAGGGGGTTTCACCGGGGAGCTGTTTTTT. This chain joins TRBV10-3 and TRBJ2-2; 11 bases are shared with TRBD1. Trimming cost V 6 bases and J 4 bases; bases outside gene matches: 7. Germline V lookup: CDR1 ENHRY, CDR2 SYGVKD. CDR3 length: 16 amino acids.

This chain connects TRBV6-5 to TRBJ2-2; 7 nucleotides align to TRBD1. This CDR3 is 15 amino acids long. The germline V gene has CDR1 MNHEY and CDR2 SVGAGI. The V and J ends lost 5 bases and 2 bases, in that order; junction bases with no gene match: 5. The chain's CDR3 is CASSPWTGNTGELFF. CDR3 sequence (DNA): TGTGCCAGCAGTCCATGGACAGGAAACACCGGGGAGCTGTTTTTT.

The chain combines TRBV25-1 with TRBJ1-1, with TRBD1 as a possible D gene (5 bases). The V and J ends lost 1 base and 2 bases respectively, with 11 bases between them. This CDR3 has 15 amino acids. The germline V gene has CDR1 MGHDK and CDR2 SYGVNS. The DNA for the CDR3 is TGTGCCAGCAGTGAATCCCCCGACAGTAACACTGAAGCTTTCTTT. Translated, it gives CASSESPDSNTEAFF.

The CDR3 sequence: CASSVNSGRAYEQYF. CDR3 DNA sequence: TGTGCCAGCAGCGTCAATAGCGGGAGGGCTTACGAGCAGTACTTC. The chain uses TRBV5-4 and TRBJ2-7; TRBD2 matches 11 bases. V trimming: 4 bases; J trimming: 4 bases; junction bases outside the gene matches: 7. CDR1 SGHNT and CDR2 YYREEE come from the germline V gene (reference sequence). The CDR3 extends over 15 amino acids.